This T cell receptor beta chain appears in the sequencing data of a study of CD8+ T cells in alopecia areata. General study findings and limits: Because of a solitary nonresponder, the connection of baseline CD8+ expansion to response stays uncertain. Clonality in the scalp and expanded CD8+ clones ranked among the top 100 were significantly decreased by tofacitinib. Normal scalp had lower clonality than lesional scalp, with alopecia totalis/universalis lesions showing this most strongly.

The V gene end was trimmed by 5 bases and the J gene end by 4 bases; junction bases not matched to a gene: 13. The CDR3 spans 16 residues. CDR1 and CDR2 from the germline V gene are SGHRS and YFSETQ. This clone was observed once. Its target is not known. Extracted from the samples, RNA was reverse transcribed into cDNA to serve as the sequencing template. Some clones are missing from TCRdb's copy, which holds only in-frame ones; the method was immunoSEQ multiplex PCR. The sample carries approximately 170,000 clones, approximately 57% recorded once. Documented treatment: oral pan-JAK inhibitor, 5-10 mg twice daily.

The sequenced sample was CD4+ T cells sorted from blood, obtained at week 24, from a patient treated with tofacitinib. The chain has TRBV5-1 and TRBJ2-7, with 9 nucleotides matching TRBD1. The sequence derives from a human donor with alopecia areata. CDR3 loop: CASRPTGGEDYYEQYF. DNA of the CDR3: TGCGCCAGCAGACCTACAGGGGGCGAGGACTATTACGAGCAGTACTTC. The full variable domain, its missing parts supplied by reference TRBV5-1 and TRBJ2-7, is KAGVTQTPRYLIKTRGQQVTLSCSPISGHRSVSWYQQTPGQGLQFLFEYFSETQRNKGNFPGRFSGRQFSNSRSEMNVSTLELGDSALYLCASRPTGGEDYYEQYFGPGTRLTVT.